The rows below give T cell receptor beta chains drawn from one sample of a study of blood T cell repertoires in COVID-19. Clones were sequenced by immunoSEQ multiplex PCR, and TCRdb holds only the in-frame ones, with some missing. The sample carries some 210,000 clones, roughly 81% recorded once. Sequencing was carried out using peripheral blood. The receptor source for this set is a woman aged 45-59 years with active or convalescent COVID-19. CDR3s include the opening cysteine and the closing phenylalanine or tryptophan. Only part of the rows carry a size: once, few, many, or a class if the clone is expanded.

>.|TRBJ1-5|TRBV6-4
CASGPHRGNAADQPQHF
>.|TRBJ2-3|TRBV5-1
CASSLTPAGHTDTQYF
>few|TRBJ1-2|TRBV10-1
CASSPGDYGYTF
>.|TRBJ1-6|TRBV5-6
CASSKLTESSYNSPLHF
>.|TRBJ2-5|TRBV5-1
CASSSSGREQETQYF
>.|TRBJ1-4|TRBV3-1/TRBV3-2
CASSQAVQVNEGLFF
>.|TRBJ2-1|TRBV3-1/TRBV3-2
CASSQEAGSYNEQFF
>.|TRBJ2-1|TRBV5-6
CASSPHGGASYNEQFF
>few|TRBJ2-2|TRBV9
CASGPGLATGELFF
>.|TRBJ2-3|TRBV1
CTSSQVKTDIHTDTQYF
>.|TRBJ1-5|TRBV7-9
CASSSYSGTPGGNQPQHF
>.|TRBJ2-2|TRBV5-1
CASSVDRGLAGELFF
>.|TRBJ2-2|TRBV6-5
CATRQGSNTGELFF
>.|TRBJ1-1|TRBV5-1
CASSLDRASFGTEAFF
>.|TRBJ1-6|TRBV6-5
CAGDIKSSYNSPLHF
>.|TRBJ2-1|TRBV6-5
CASLDLAGSYNEQFF
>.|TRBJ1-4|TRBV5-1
CASSHDRGPMKKLFF
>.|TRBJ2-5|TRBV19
CATTDRQETQYF
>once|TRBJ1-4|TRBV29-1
CSVSTSIGTAFNEKLFF
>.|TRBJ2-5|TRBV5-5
CASSSGEETQYF
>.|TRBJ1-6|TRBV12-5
CASDRDNSPLHF
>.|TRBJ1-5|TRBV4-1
CASSQIPGGGNQPQHF
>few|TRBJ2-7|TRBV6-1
CASSDEGPSYEQYF
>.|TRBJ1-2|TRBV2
CASKRGYGYTF
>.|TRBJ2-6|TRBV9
CASSFTAGGGYSGANVLTF
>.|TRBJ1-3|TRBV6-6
CASSYGGRRGNTIYF
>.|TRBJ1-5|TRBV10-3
CAISFQGGQPQHF
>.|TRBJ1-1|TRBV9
CASSVEPGGQNTEAFF
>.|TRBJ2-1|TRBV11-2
CASDYRVNEQFF
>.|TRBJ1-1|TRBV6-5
CASSYGHTGEAFF
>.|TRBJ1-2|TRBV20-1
CSASTGDYGYTF
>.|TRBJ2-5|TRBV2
CASAAPDSQETQYF